Reported below is one T cell receptor beta chain. The data derive from a study of blood T cell repertoires in COVID-19. In the study overall: Acute-phase and convalescent COVID-19 samples originated in the United States, Italy and Spain. From T cells, B-cell-depleted T cells, or PBMCs came the material, which was cDNA or gDNA.

V gave up 5 bases and J gave up 4 bases, with 11 bases separating them. CDR3 length equals 13 residues. The V gene's germline CDR1 is MDHEN and CDR2 SYDVKM. In the source study's methods: How many nucleated cells were present was estimated from reference gene primer amplification. The assay was immunoSEQ multiplex PCR, and TCRdb's table has in-frame clones only and misses some. The V and J calls and clone size were taken over from that table, and D and trimming were inferred from the DNA. The table has about 260,000 clones, approximately 88% seen once. Self-reported history from a screening survey and questionnaire set each donor's cohort.

This chain links TRBV28 with TRBJ2-5; D perhaps matches TRBD2 (6 bases). The material sequenced was PBMCs or T cells enriched from blood (not recorded which). This clonotype was obtained from a woman in her forties with acute COVID-19. The CDR3 reads CASSPDYRETQYF. Written as DNA, the CDR3 is TGTGCCAGCAGTCCGGACTATAGAGAGACCCAGTACTTC.